The source of this T cell receptor beta chain is a study of T cell changes during pregnancy in multiple sclerosis. This CDR3 has 16 amino acids. CDR1 is SGDLS and CDR2 is YYNGEE in the germline V gene. Trimming took 0 bases from V and 3 from J; bases not matched to a gene: 7. Some clones are missing from TCRdb's copy, which holds only in-frame ones; the method was immunoSEQ multiplex PCR. The sample yields 100,000 or so clones, about 91% seen once. Sequences were derived from peripheral blood, sampled in the second trimester of pregnancy. This clonotype was sampled from a female donor with multiple sclerosis, enrolled in a pregnancy study. The rearrangement links TRBV9 to TRBJ2-5; TRBD2 matches 8 bases. The DNA of the CDR3 is TGTGCCAGCAGCGTAGCTGCGGGAGGTTGGGAAGAGACCCAGTACTTC. Translation gives CASSVAAGGWEETQYF.